What follows are 18 T cell receptor beta chains derived from one specimen sequenced in a study of cytomegalovirus exposure and HLA in healthy donors. The PCR employed 60 Vbeta primers together with 13 Jbeta primers. Generated by immunoSEQ multiplex PCR, the TCRdb table keeps only in-frame clones and is missing some. The repertoire has 95,000 to 150,000 clones, over 60% of them found once; the top ten carry 1.5%. The sample consisted of PBMCs. The receptors here all came from a man between 18 and 35 years old in good health and CMV-seronegative.

In this sample, this clone turned up once. The chain uses TRBV6-5 and TRBJ1-1; tentative D call: TRBD1 (6 bases). The CDR3 consists of 16 residues. V lost 2 bases and J 5 bases, leaving 18 bases between the germline ends. CDR1 MNHEY and CDR2 SVGAGI come from the germline V gene. This CDR3 reads CASSYEAGRGRTEAFF. As DNA, the CDR3 is TGTGCCAGCAGTTACGAGGCGGGCAGGGGAAGGACTGAAGCTTTCTTT.

This clone has a handful of counts. The chain employs TRBV4-1 and TRBJ1-4; a possible D gene is TRBD1 (5 bases). Trimming left V 0 bases short and J 0 bases short, with 8 bases between. Germline-derived CDR1 and CDR2 are MGHRA and YSYEKL. The CDR3 extends over 16 amino acids. The CDR3 reads CASSQDRAPTNEKLFF. The DNA for the CDR3 is TGCGCCAGCAGCCAAGACAGGGCCCCAACTAATGAAAAACTGTTTTTT.

A few counts support this clone. This chain joins TRBV9 and TRBJ1-1, with D possibly being TRBD1 (6 bases). From germline, CDR1 is SGDLS and CDR2 YYNGEE. CDR3 length: 13 amino acids. The V gene lost 3 bases and the J gene lost 11 bases, with 17 bases spanning the gap. The CDR3 coding sequence is TGTGCCAGCAGCGCTGCCGCCGCAAGGGGGGCTTTCTTT. This sequence encodes CASSAAAARGAFF.

This clone has only a few counts. This rearrangement joins TRBV29-1 to TRBJ1-2; 10 bases align to TRBD1. V lost 3 bases, J lost 6 bases, and 7 bases stayed unmatched. The CDR3 extends over 14 amino acids. Germline V gene lookup returns CDR1 SQVTM and CDR2 ANQGSEA. The CDR3 DNA is TGCAGCGTTGATGGATTCGACAGGGGGCATGGCTACACCTTC. Amino acids: CSVDGFDRGHGYTF.

The chain is built from TRBV19 and TRBJ2-1, with 8 positions matching TRBD2. This CDR3 has 19 residues. The junction had 13 bases not matched to a gene; V was cut back by 3 bases and J by 0 bases. Germline loops: CDR1 LNHDA, CDR2 SQIVND (reference sequence). The CDR3 spells CASSIHGGARVGSYNEQFF. In DNA form, the CDR3 reads TGTGCCAGTAGTATTCACGGGGGGGCCAGAGTTGGCTCCTACAATGAGCAGTTCTTC. Full variable domain (remainder filled in from reference TRBV19 and TRBJ2-1): DGGITQSPKYLFRKEGQNVTLSCEQNLNHDAMYWYRQDPGQGLRLIYYSQIVNDFQKGDIAEGYSVSREKKESFPLTVTSAQKNPTAFYLCASSIHGGARVGSYNEQFFGPGTRLTVL.

V usage is TRBV5-1 and J usage is TRBJ2-1, with D perhaps matching TRBD1 (5 bases). V gave up 7 bases and J gave up 10 bases, with 9 bases separating them. The CDR3 covers 10 residues. Germline CDR1 reads SGHRS; CDR2 reads YFSETQ. The chain's CDR3 is CASGAGEQFF. In DNA, the CDR3 is TGCGCCAGCGGGGCTGGCGAGCAGTTCTTC.

This clone is a singleton in its sample. Other DNA sequences in the sample encode the same CDR3. The chain links TRBV7-2 to TRBJ2-5; 10 nucleotides line up with TRBD2. CDR3 length: 16 amino acids. CDR1 and CDR2 (germline): SGHTA, FQGNSA. The V segment lost 6 bases and the J segment 7 bases; nucleotides outside the gene matches: 14. The CDR3 is CASSNPGTSARGTQYF. The CDR3 DNA is TGTGCCAGCAGTAACCCCGGGACTAGCGCGAGGGGGACCCAGTACTTC.

The chain recombines TRBV6-5 with TRBJ2-7; TRBD2 might be the D (6 bases). The CDR3 loop spans 16 amino acids. Trimming took 0 bases from V and 6 from J, leaving 18 bases between them. Germline assignment: CDR1 MNHEY and CDR2 SVGAGI. CDR3 sequence: CASSYSRGPGVGEQYF. The DNA for the CDR3 is TGTGCCAGCAGTTACTCGAGAGGACCGGGGGTTGGCGAGCAGTACTTC.

This clone was seen more than once but under ten times. The J gene is TRBJ1-1, the V gene TRBV10-2, with TRBD1 matching 8 bases. CDR3 length equals 12 residues. V dropped 8 bases and J dropped 6; count of bases not matched to a gene: 5. CDR1 WSHSY and CDR2 SAAADI come from the germline V gene. The CDR3 DNA sequence: TGCGCCAGCCGACAGGGGCTTGCTGAAGCTTTCTTT. This codes for CASRQGLAEAFF.

This chain uses TRBV19 with TRBJ2-5; 8 nucleotides line up with TRBD2. TRBJ2-7 matches the DNA end more closely, so the J call is doubtful. Germline values: CDR1 LNHDA, CDR2 SQIVND (reference sequence). The CDR3 loop spans 13 amino acids. The CDR3 DNA follows: TGTGCCAGTAGCGCGGCCGGGAGGGACGAGCAGTACTTC. It encodes CASSAAGRDEQYF.

Turning to this clone: One end of the junction does not line up with germline, which may come from a read error. V gene TRBV4-1 combines with J gene TRBJ2-5; 8 nucleotides agree with TRBD2. The CDR3 length is 15 residues. Germline CDR1 MGHRA, CDR2 YSYEKL. CDR3 nucleotides: TGCTCCAGCAGCCACAATTCGGGAGGGTATGAGACCCAGTACTTC. This translates into CSSSHNSGGYETQYF.

This chain connects TRBV14 to TRBJ2-7; 8 bases line up with TRBD1. CDR1 SGHDN and CDR2 FVKESK come from the germline V gene. This CDR3 is built from 17 residues. The J segment lost 2 bases and the V segment lost 3 bases, leaving 12 bases of the junction unmatched. The DNA of the CDR3 is TGTGCCAGCAGCCAGAGGTTGGACAGGGCCCAAACCTACGAGCAGTACTTC. It specifies CASSQRLDRAQTYEQYF.

The rearrangement uses TRBV19 and TRBJ2-1; the match to TRBD1 covers 7 bases. The germline V gene has CDR1 LNHDA and CDR2 SQIVND (reference sequence). The CDR3 runs to 13 residues. Trimming removed 4 bases from V and 5 bases from J; junction bases left unmatched: 2. The CDR3 DNA is TGTGCCAGTAGTACACAGGGGAACAATGAGCAGTTCTTC. It codes for CASSTQGNNEQFF.

The V gene is TRBV5-1, the J gene TRBJ2-2; TRBD2 aligns across 8 bases. The germline gives CDR1 SGHRS, CDR2 YFSETQ. CDR3 length: 14 residues. With 7 bases clipped from V and 5 bases from J, the junction kept 7 bases outside the gene matches. The chain's CDR3 is CASRGGQSTGELFF. CDR3 bases: TGCGCCAGCCGGGGGGGGCAATCAACCGGGGAGCTGTTTTTT.

The chain employs TRBV5-6 and TRBJ2-1, with 9 bases lining up with TRBD2. Germline lookup yields CDR1 SGHDT and CDR2 YYEEEE. V shed 1 base and J 7 bases; nucleotides not matched to a gene: 6. The CDR3 spans 15 residues. This CDR3 reads CASSLIAGVGNEQFF. DNA of the CDR3: TGTGCCAGCAGCTTGATAGCGGGAGTGGGGAATGAGCAGTTCTTC.

The CDR3 DNA follows: TGTGCCAGCAGCTCGCAACAGGGGCTGAGGGGTTGGGAGACCCAGTACTTC. Translation gives CASSSQQGLRGWETQYF. The V call is TRBV21-1, the J call TRBJ2-5; the table's D call, TRBD1, has no DNA check behind it. TRBV21-1 is reported as a pseudogene. The CDR3 consists of 17 residues.

A few counts support this clone. The chain has TRBV9 and TRBJ2-1, with a possible D match to TRBD2 (5 bases). The germline CDR1 and CDR2 sequences are SGDLS and YYNGEE. The CDR3 sequence is 17 residues long. Trimming cost V 4 bases and J 0 bases, with 17 bases left between them. The CDR3 DNA follows: TGTGCCAGCAGCCCAGAGACCGGGGTCAGCTCCTACAATGAGCAGTTCTTC. This encodes CASSPETGVSSYNEQFF.

V gene TRBV25-1 combines with J gene TRBJ2-7; 9 positions agree with TRBD2. V lost 9 bases and J lost 4; bases outside the gene matches: 4. Germline CDR1 reads MGHDK; CDR2 reads SYGVNS. This CDR3 contains 12 residues. CDR3 DNA sequence: TGTGCCAGTGGTAGCGGGAGATACGAGCAGTACTTC. Amino acid sequence: CASGSGRYEQYF.